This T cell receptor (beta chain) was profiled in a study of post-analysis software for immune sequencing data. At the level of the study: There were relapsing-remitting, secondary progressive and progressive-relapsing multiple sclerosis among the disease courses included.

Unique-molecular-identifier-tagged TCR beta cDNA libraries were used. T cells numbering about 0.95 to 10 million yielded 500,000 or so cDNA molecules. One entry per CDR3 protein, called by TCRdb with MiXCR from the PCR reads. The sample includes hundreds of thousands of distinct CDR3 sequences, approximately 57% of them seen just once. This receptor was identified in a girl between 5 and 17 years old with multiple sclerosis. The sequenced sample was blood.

CDR3 amino acids: CASSLMLAGMETQYF. For the CDR3, the DNA is TGTGCCAGCAGCTTAATGCTAGCGGGGATGGAGACCCAGTACTTC. J is TRBJ2-5 and V is TRBV7-3, with TRBD2 matching over 9 bases. This CDR3 comprises 15 residues. Looked up from germline, CDR1 is SGHTA and CDR2 is FQGTGA. The junction had 5 bases not matched to a gene; V was cut back by 1 base and J by 5 bases. The full variable domain, with the rest looked up from reference TRBV7-3 and TRBJ2-5, is GAGVSQTPSNKVTEKGKYVELRCDPISGHTALYWYRQSLGQGPEFLIYFQGTGAADDSGLPNDRFFAVRPEGSVSTLKIQRTERGDSAVYLCASSLMLAGMETQYFGPGTRLLVL.